The 10 T cell receptor beta chains below were found in one sample sequenced in a study of control samples from healthy donors and cancer patients. Profiled with immunoSEQ multiplex PCR; TCRdb holds only in-frame clones, not every one. The sample lists 40,000 to 55,000 clones, about 93% seen once, with 23% in the top ten. The sequenced sample consisted of PBMCs. These receptors were obtained from a woman aged 45 to 65 with head and neck cancer.

The chain joins TRBV6-2 or TRBV6-3 to TRBJ2-7; 12 bases align to TRBD2. V gave up 0 bases and J gave up 0 bases; unmatched junction bases: 0. The CDR3 totals 16 residues. Germline lookup yields CDR1 MNHEY and CDR2 SVGEGT. The CDR3 nucleotides are TGTGCCAGCAGTTACTCGACTAGCGGGAGCTCCTACGAGCAGTACTTC. As protein: CASSYSTSGSSYEQYF.

The CDR3 sequence: CASSLGQVDEKLFF. CDR3 nucleotide sequence: TGCGCCAGCAGCTTGGGACAGGTTGATGAAAAACTGTTTTTT. J is TRBJ1-4 and V is TRBV5-1, with D tentatively TRBD1 (6 bases). V shed 0 bases and J shed 6 bases, with 9 bases lying between them. CDR1 SGHRS and CDR2 YFSETQ come from the germline V gene. This CDR3 contains 14 residues.

This chain links TRBV24-1 with TRBJ2-3; D may be TRBD2 (6 bases). The CDR3 covers 16 residues. Germline CDR1 is KGHDR and CDR2 is SFDVKD. The V gene lost 3 bases and the J gene lost 4 bases, with 16 bases spanning the gap. This CDR3 is CATSDPTRRGADTQYF. The CDR3 coding sequence is TGTGCCACCAGTGATCCGACCAGGCGGGGCGCAGATACGCAGTATTTT.

The chain joins TRBV5-1 to TRBJ2-3; no clear D. There are 14 residues in the CDR3. The germline V gene encodes CDR1 SGHRS and CDR2 YFSETQ. The V end lost 0 bases, the J end lost 0 bases, and 5 bases lay between the germline ends. Here the CDR3 DNA reads TGCGCCAGCAGCTTGGATCGGAGCACAGATACGCAGTATTTT. Translating gives CASSLDRSTDTQYF.

The J gene is TRBJ2-7, the V gene TRBV5-4, with 7 bases matching TRBD1. The junction had 7 bases not matched to a gene; V was cut back by 4 bases and J by 0 bases. The CDR3 consists of 15 residues. Germline assignment: CDR1 SGHNT and CDR2 YYREEE (reference sequence). CDR3 sequence: CASSTNRDSSYEQYF. Written as DNA, the CDR3 is TGTGCCAGCAGCACGAACCGGGACAGCTCCTACGAGCAGTACTTC.

This sequence joins TRBV5-4 and TRBJ1-6; D unclear. The germline CDR1 and CDR2 sequences are SGHNT and YYREEE (reference sequence). There are 14 residues in the CDR3. V shed 0 bases and J shed 5 bases, with 6 bases lying between them. Written as DNA, the CDR3 is TGTGCCAGCAGCTTGGAACAGAATAATTCACCCCTCCACTTT. Encoded protein: CASSLEQNNSPLHF.

This clone was recorded once. V gene TRBV7-9 combines with J gene TRBJ2-7, with TRBD1 as a possible D gene (5 bases). CDR3 length: 12 amino acids. CDR1 is SEHNR, CDR2 FQNEAQ, per germline (reference sequence). V lost 1 base and J lost 5, with 6 bases in between. In nucleotides, the CDR3 is TGTGCCAGCAGCTTAGTAGGGGACGAGCAGTACTTC. Its protein product is CASSLVGDEQYF.

This clone has more than one count but fewer than ten. The rearrangement links TRBV5-1 to TRBJ1-2, with 10 bases aligning to TRBD1. J lost 8 bases, V lost 4 bases, and 8 bases had no gene match. Germline V gene lookup returns CDR1 SGHRS and CDR2 YFSETQ. The CDR3 loop spans 14 amino acids. This chain's CDR3 is CASSVSGTGEGYTF. CDR3 nucleotide sequence: TGCGCCAGCAGCGTGTCCGGGACAGGGGAGGGCTACACCTTC.

The chain links TRBV4-2 to TRBJ2-5; possibly TRBD2 for D (5 bases). V lost 2 bases and J lost 1, with 14 bases in between. The CDR3 is made up of 16 amino acids. Per the germline V gene, CDR1 is LGHNA and CDR2 is YNFKEQ. In DNA, the CDR3 is TGTGCCAGCAGCCAAAACGTCAAGCGGCCCCAAGAGACCCAGTACTTC. Protein product: CASSQNVKRPQETQYF.

The chain has TRBV5-1 and TRBJ1-5; TRBD1 matches at 9 bases. Germline CDR1 and CDR2: SGHRS and YFSETQ. This CDR3 has 14 residues. Trimming removed 3 bases from V and 5 bases from J; junction bases left unmatched: 3. The CDR3: CASSWTGEDQPQHF. The CDR3 DNA sequence: TGCGCCAGCAGCTGGACAGGGGAGGATCAGCCCCAGCATTTT.